This T cell receptor (beta chain) is from a study of beta chain features in type 1 diabetes. Study-level results: Compared to healthy donors, patients appeared to have naive, central memory and Treg TCRB repertoires that were more alike.

Sequenced material consisted of expressed TCRB transcripts (all of the isolated RNA was reverse transcribed). Sequencing used immunoSEQ multiplex PCR; TCRdb keeps in-frame clones, though not all of them. This table has under 90,000 clones, around 32% appearing once. The sample holds a few counts of this clone. Antigen unknown. The TCR sequence derives from a woman aged 18-29 years in good health. The specimen was stem cell memory CD4+ T cells from blood.

As DNA, the CDR3 is TGCGCCAGCAGCTCCGATTTAGACCCTAGGGGGAGCGATACGCAGTATTTT. This translates into CASSSDLDPRGSDTQYF. The chain joins TRBV5-1 to TRBJ2-3; tentative D call: TRBD1 (6 bases). CDR1 and CDR2 (germline): SGHRS, YFSETQ. The V and J ends lost 3 bases and 6 bases respectively, with 23 bases between them. CDR3 size: 17 residues.